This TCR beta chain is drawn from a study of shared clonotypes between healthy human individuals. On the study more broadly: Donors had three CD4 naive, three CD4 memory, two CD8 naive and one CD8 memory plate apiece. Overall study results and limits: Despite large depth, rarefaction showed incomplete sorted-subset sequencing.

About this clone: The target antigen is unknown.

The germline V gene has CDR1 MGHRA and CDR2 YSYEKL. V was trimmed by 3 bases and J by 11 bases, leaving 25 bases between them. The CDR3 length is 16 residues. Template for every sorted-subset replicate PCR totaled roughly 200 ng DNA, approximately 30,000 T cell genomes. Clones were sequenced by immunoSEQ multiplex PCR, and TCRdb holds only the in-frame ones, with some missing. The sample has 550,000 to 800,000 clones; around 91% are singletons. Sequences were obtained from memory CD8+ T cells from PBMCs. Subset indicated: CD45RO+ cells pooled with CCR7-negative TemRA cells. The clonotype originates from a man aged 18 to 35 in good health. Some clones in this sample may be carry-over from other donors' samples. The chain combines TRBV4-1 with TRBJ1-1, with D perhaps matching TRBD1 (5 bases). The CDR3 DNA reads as TGCGCCAGCAGCCACACCCCGGGACTGACAAACTGGGGCGCTTTCTTT. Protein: CASSHTPGLTNWGAFF.